One sample yielded the 29 T cell receptor beta chains listed below, sequenced in a study of T-cell memory formation after mild COVID-19. TCRdb re-derived calls from the 5' RACE reads in MiXCR, one entry per CDR3 protein. The sample contains 350,000 to 500,000 distinct CDR3 sequences, 20% of which appear only once. Sequenced: PBMCs or a T cell subset sorted from them (not recorded which). These receptors were obtained from an adult woman who had mild COVID-19 (a few samples of this study predate the infection). Cell type and time point are not known.

The chain carries TRBV7-9 and TRBJ2-7, with D perhaps given as TRBD1 or TRBD2 (5 bases each). This CDR3 spans 13 amino acids. Per germline, CDR1 SEHNR and CDR2 FQNEAQ (reference sequence). V was clipped by 4 bases and J by 2 bases, with 9 bases between them. The CDR3 reads CASSWDGAYEQYF. CDR3 DNA sequence: TGTGCCAGCAGCTGGGACGGGGCCTACGAGCAGTACTTC. Full variable domain (rest looked up from reference TRBV7-9 and TRBJ2-7): DTGVSQNPRHKITKRGQNVTFRCDPISEHNRLYWYRQTLGQGPEFLTYFQNEAQLEKSRLLSDRFSAERPKGSFSTLEIQRTEQGDSAMYLCASSWDGAYEQYFGPGTRLTVT.

This rearrangement joins TRBV11-1 to TRBJ2-1; the match to TRBD2 covers 8 bases. Trimming removed 6 bases from V and 8 bases from J; junction bases left unmatched: 12. CDR3 length: 15 amino acids. Germline CDR1 reads SGHAT; CDR2 reads FQDESV (reference sequence). The DNA of the CDR3 is TGTGCCAGCAGACGAGACGGGGGGGGGCAGGATGAGCAGTTCTTC. Residues: CASRRDGGGQDEQFF.

This clonotype has ten or more counts. V usage is TRBV7-3 and J usage is TRBJ2-5; tentative D call: TRBD1 (5 bases). Germline values: CDR1 SGHTA, CDR2 FQGTGA. V lost 2 bases and J lost 4, with 14 bases in between. The CDR3 totals 15 residues. CDR3 in amino acids: CASSLQGALGETQYF. CDR3 bases: TGTGCCAGCAGCTTACAAGGGGCTTTGGGAGAGACCCAGTACTTC.

The chain carries TRBV30 and TRBJ1-5; a possible D gene is TRBD1 (5 bases). The length of the CDR3 is 15 residues. Germline CDR1 GTSNPN, CDR2 SVGIG (reference sequence). The V and J ends lost 2 bases and 0 bases respectively, with 11 bases between them. The CDR3 here is CAWSRGVDSNQPQHF. CDR3 nucleotides: TGTGCCTGGAGTAGAGGGGTGGATAGCAATCAGCCCCAGCATTTT.

This clonotype was detected a few times. The chain combines TRBV20-1 with TRBJ2-7, with 10 positions matching TRBD1. Unmatched junction bases numbered 12, after V lost 4 bases and J lost 9 bases. This CDR3 region has 14 residues. Germline CDR1 DFQATT, CDR2 SNEGSKA (reference sequence). The CDR3 DNA sequence: TGCAGTGCTATCACCGGGACAGGGGTGAGCGTGCAGTACTTC. Translating it yields CSAITGTGVSVQYF.

The V and J genes are TRBV19 and TRBJ2-1; 14 nucleotides align to TRBD2. CDR1 and CDR2 (germline): LNHDA, SQIVND (reference sequence). V shed 5 bases, J shed 5 bases, and the junction held 8 bases outside the gene matches. The CDR3 loop spans 17 amino acids. DNA of the CDR3: TGTGCCAGTAGTCTCCTAGGACTAGCGGGAGGCCACAATGAGCAGTTCTTC. Amino acids: CASSLLGLAGGHNEQFF.

This clonotype was counted between two and nine times. The CDR3 loop is CASSYSGLAGVNPLYEQYF. The CDR3 DNA sequence: TGTGCCAGCAGCTACTCGGGACTAGCGGGAGTAAACCCCCTCTACGAGCAGTACTTC. The chain uses TRBV14 and TRBJ2-7; TRBD2 matches at 14 bases. The V segment lost 5 bases and the J segment 3 bases; nucleotides outside the gene matches: 15. Germline assignment: CDR1 SGHDN and CDR2 FVKESK. The length of the CDR3 is 19 residues.

This clonotype was seen a few times. The chain links TRBV29-1 to TRBJ2-7; D uncertain. The CDR3 length is 13 residues. The V and J ends lost 0 bases and 0 bases respectively, with 6 bases between them. Germline-derived CDR1 and CDR2 are SQVTM and ANQGSEA. CDR3 loop: CSVEEPVSYEQYF. The DNA for the CDR3 is TGCAGCGTTGAAGAGCCAGTCTCCTACGAGCAGTACTTC.

In the case of this clonotype: One end of the junction varies from germline; a read error may be responsible. The genes are TRBV24-1 and TRBJ1-4, with a tentative D call TRBD1 (6 bases). Germline loops: CDR1 KGHDR, CDR2 SFDVKD. This CDR3 is built from 17 residues. The CDR3 here is CATSDRTVSDTTEKLFF. DNA of the CDR3: TGTGCCACCAGTGATCGGACAGTCTCCGACACTACTGAAAAACTGTTTTTT.

The rearrangement joins TRBV9 to TRBJ2-1; maybe TRBD2 (6 bases). The CDR3 totals 17 residues. The germline V gene encodes CDR1 SGDLS and CDR2 YYNGEE. Trimming pared 2 bases from V and 0 bases from J, leaving 15 bases between. DNA of the CDR3: TGTGCCAGCAGCGTCGAAGAGCGGGTTAGCTCCTACAATGAGCAGTTCTTC. It codes for CASSVEERVSSYNEQFF.

V and J are TRBV6-1 and TRBJ1-3; a weak D match, TRBD1 (5 bases). The CDR3 covers 13 residues. The V and J ends lost 8 bases and 4 bases respectively, with 12 bases between them. The V gene's germline CDR1 is MNHNS and CDR2 SASEGT. This CDR3 is CASAGAGGNTIYF. The CDR3 DNA reads as TGTGCCAGCGCTGGGGCCGGGGGAAACACCATATATTTT.

The chain joins TRBV5-1 to TRBJ1-2; TRBD1 aligns across 9 bases. This CDR3 spans 15 amino acids. CDR1 and CDR2 (germline): SGHRS, YFSETQ. V lost 0 bases and J lost 3; bases outside the gene matches: 3. The CDR3 here is CASSLDTGGYYGYTF. The DNA for the CDR3 is TGCGCCAGCAGCTTGGATACAGGGGGCTACTATGGCTACACCTTC.

For this clonotype: A read error is possible here, since a much larger clone lies one base away. This chain uses TRBV7-2 with TRBJ2-3, with D hard to call. In germline, CDR1 is SGHTA, CDR2 FQGNSA. The CDR3 runs 16 residues. The V end lost 6 bases, the J end lost 0 bases, and 16 bases lay between the germline ends. The DNA for the CDR3 is TGTGCCAGCAGTCCTACGGCGCGAATTAGCACAGATACGCAGTATTTT. It specifies CASSPTARISTDTQYF. Complete variable domain (other parts from reference TRBV7-2 and TRBJ2-3): GAGVSQSPSNKVTEKGKDVELRCDPISGHTALYWYRQSLGQGLEFLIYFQGNSAPDKSGLPSDRFSAERTGGSVSTLTIQRTQQEDSAVYLCASSPTARISTDTQYFGPGTRLTVL.

This clonotype has ten or more counts. The chain couples TRBV20-1 to TRBJ1-2, with 10 bases matching TRBD1. The trim removed 5 bases at V and 8 bases at J, leaving 8 bases unmatched. CDR3 length: 13 amino acids. Germline V gene data show CDR1 as DFQATT and CDR2 as SNEGSKA (reference sequence). The CDR3 protein is CSASGTGETGYTF. In DNA, the CDR3 is TGCAGTGCTTCCGGGACAGGGGAGACGGGCTACACCTTC.

The V and J genes are TRBV20-1 and TRBJ1-1; TRBD1 is a possible D gene (5 bases). The CDR3 sequence is 16 residues long. V was cut by 5 bases and J by 0 bases, with 19 bases left in between. Germline CDR1 and CDR2: DFQATT and SNEGSKA (reference sequence). Written as DNA, the CDR3 is TGCAGTGCTGTTAGAGGGGCGCCTTATATGAACACTGAAGCTTTCTTT. It is translated as CSAVRGAPYMNTEAFF.

The gene calls are TRBV7-2 and TRBJ2-3, with 10 positions matching TRBD2. Germline trimming cut 4 bases from V and 0 bases from J; bases unmatched to any gene: 4. CDR3 length equals 16 residues. From germline, CDR1 is SGHTA and CDR2 FQGNSA. CDR3 residues: CASSYRLAGSTDTQYF. The CDR3, as DNA: TGTGCCAGCAGCTACCGACTAGCGGGCAGCACAGATACGCAGTATTTT.

The chain combines TRBV3-1 with TRBJ2-1; D perhaps matches TRBD1 (5 bases). This CDR3 has 16 amino acids. Germline CDR1 and CDR2: LGHDT and YNNKEL (reference sequence). V was clipped by 0 bases and J by 7 bases, with 16 bases between them. DNA for the CDR3: TGTGCCAGCAGCCAAGATTTTCAGGGAAAGGAGAATGAGCAGTTCTTC. Protein sequence: CASSQDFQGKENEQFF.

This rearrangement joins TRBV18 to TRBJ1-5; unclear D gene. The CDR3 has 16 amino acids. V was trimmed by 4 bases and J by 3 bases, leaving 16 bases between them. Germline V gene lookup returns CDR1 KGHSH and CDR2 LQKENI. CDR3 region: CASSQGPVTFNQPQHF. DNA for the CDR3: TGTGCCAGCTCACAAGGCCCGGTGACCTTCAATCAGCCCCAGCATTTT.

This chain connects TRBV7-9 to TRBJ2-1, with D perhaps being TRBD1 or TRBD2 (5 bases each). The CDR3 runs 16 residues. Germline CDR1 and CDR2: SEHNR and FQNEAQ (reference sequence). Trimming took 5 bases from V and 8 from J, leaving 22 bases between them. In DNA, the CDR3 is TGTGCCAGCAGCCCGAAGGCTAGCCCTCAAGGGGATGAGCAGTTCTTC. Protein product: CASSPKASPQGDEQFF.

The CDR3 DNA sequence: TGCAGCGTTGAAGATCGCTGGGGACTTCCAGATTCCGGACGTGGCTACACCTTC. Amino acids: CSVEDRWGLPDSGRGYTF. This chain links TRBV29-1 with TRBJ1-2; possible D gene TRBD1, 5 bases. This CDR3 is built from 18 residues. CDR1 is SQVTM, CDR2 ANQGSEA, per germline. V shed 0 bases and J shed 7 bases, with 27 bases lying between them.

This clonotype has just a few counts. The chain joins TRBV12-3 or TRBV12-4 to TRBJ2-3; TRBD2 aligns across 8 bases. Losses at the gene ends were 5 bases for V and 6 bases for J; bases not matched to a gene: 7. This CDR3 has 14 amino acids. CDR3 nucleotides: TGTGCCAGCAGTCTTAGACGGACTAGCGATACGCAGTATTTT. Translated: CASSLRRTSDTQYF.

This rearrangement joins TRBV16 to TRBJ2-1; a weak D match, TRBD2 (6 bases). Germline assignment: CDR1 KGHSY and CDR2 FQNENV. Trimming shortened V by 2 bases and J by 8 bases, and 13 bases separated the two germline ends. The CDR3 spans 14 residues. CDR3 coding DNA: TGTGCCAGCAGCCAAGCGGAGGGCTATCATGAGCAGTTCTTC. It specifies CASSQAEGYHEQFF.

In its sample, this clonotype was seen a few times. V usage is TRBV5-1 and J usage is TRBJ2-7, with D possibly being TRBD1 or TRBD2 (5 bases each). The CDR3 extends over 12 amino acids. V lost 4 bases to trimming and J lost 6 bases, with 11 bases between them. The germline V gene has CDR1 SGHRS and CDR2 YFSETQ. CDR3 coding DNA: TGCGCCAGCAGCCGGGGCACTTCCGAGCAGTACTTC. The encoded protein is CASSRGTSEQYF.

The sample holds a few counts of this clonotype. This rearrangement joins TRBV7-9 to TRBJ2-7; tentatively, D is TRBD1 (6 bases). Germline lookup yields CDR1 SEHNR and CDR2 FQNEAQ (reference sequence). V was shortened by 4 bases and J by 5 bases, with 18 bases between the two germline ends. The CDR3 covers 15 residues. The CDR3 region has the DNA TGTGCCAGCAGCTCACAACAGGGAAAATCGGACGAGCAGTACTTC. This translates into CASSSQQGKSDEQYF.

This clonotype occurred a few times. This chain joins TRBV3-1 and TRBJ2-7; D not resolved. The CDR3 length is 12 residues. The ends were cut back, 4 bases at V and 5 bases at J, with 9 bases in the middle. Germline CDR1 reads LGHDT; CDR2 reads YNNKEL (reference sequence). The CDR3 DNA reads TGTGCCAGCAGCCGAGGAAGGCACGAGCAGTACTTC. Its translation: CASSRGRHEQYF.

This chain joins TRBV30 and TRBJ2-1; 8 bases align to TRBD2. There are 12 residues in the CDR3. The V gene end was trimmed by 3 bases and the J gene end by 5 bases; junction bases not matched to a gene: 0. CDR1 and CDR2 from the germline V gene are GTSNPN and SVGIG (reference sequence). The CDR3 nucleotides read TGTGCCTGGAGACTAGCGGACAATGAGCAGTTCTTC. Residues: CAWRLADNEQFF.

This chain uses TRBV7-9 with TRBJ2-2; weak D call: TRBD1 (5 bases). Germline V gives CDR1 SEHNR, CDR2 FQNEAQ (reference sequence). The CDR3 is 14 residues long. V was shortened by 5 bases and J by 5 bases, with 12 bases between the two germline ends. Here the CDR3 DNA reads TGTGCCAGCAGCCCCTCGCAGGGAACCGGGGAGCTGTTTTTT. It encodes CASSPSQGTGELFF.

This clonotype was seen more than once but under ten times. The chain joins TRBV3-1 to TRBJ2-1; 10 bases map to TRBD2. The germline CDR1 and CDR2 sequences are LGHDT and YNNKEL (reference sequence). CDR3 size: 17 residues. The J segment lost 5 bases and the V segment lost 0 bases, leaving 7 bases of the junction unmatched. The DNA for the CDR3 is TGTGCCAGCAGCCAAGAATTTACTAGCGGGACCCACAATGAGCAGTTCTTC. This codes for CASSQEFTSGTHNEQFF.

The CDR3 protein is CASSYSGGANQPQHF. The DNA of the CDR3 is TGTGCCAGCAGTTACAGTGGGGGCGCGAATCAGCCCCAGCATTTT. The chain links TRBV6-2 or TRBV6-3 to TRBJ1-5; D perhaps matches TRBD1 (6 bases). The CDR3 has 15 amino acids. The V end lost 2 bases, the J end lost 4 bases, and 12 bases lay between the germline ends. Germline-derived CDR1 and CDR2 are MNHEY and SVGEGT.